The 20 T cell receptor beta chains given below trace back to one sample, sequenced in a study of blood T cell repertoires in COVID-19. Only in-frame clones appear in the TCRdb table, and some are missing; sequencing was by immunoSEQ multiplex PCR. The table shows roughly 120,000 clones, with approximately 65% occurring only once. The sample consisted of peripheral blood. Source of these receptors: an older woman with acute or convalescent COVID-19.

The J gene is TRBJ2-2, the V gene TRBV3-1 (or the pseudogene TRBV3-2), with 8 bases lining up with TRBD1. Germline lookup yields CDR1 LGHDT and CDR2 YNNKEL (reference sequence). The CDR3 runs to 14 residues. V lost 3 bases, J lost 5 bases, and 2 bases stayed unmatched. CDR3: CASSQGQETGELFF. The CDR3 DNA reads TGTGCCAGCAGCCAGGGACAGGAGACCGGGGAGCTGTTTTTT.

CDR3: CASRGQGQGYTF. CDR3 bases: TGTGCCAGCAGAGGACAGGGCCAAGGCTACACCTTC. The rearrangement links TRBV28 to TRBJ1-2, with TRBD1 matching 8 bases. This CDR3 contains 12 residues. J was trimmed by 8 bases and V by 6 bases; bases with no gene match: 5. The germline V gene has CDR1 MDHEN and CDR2 SYDVKM.

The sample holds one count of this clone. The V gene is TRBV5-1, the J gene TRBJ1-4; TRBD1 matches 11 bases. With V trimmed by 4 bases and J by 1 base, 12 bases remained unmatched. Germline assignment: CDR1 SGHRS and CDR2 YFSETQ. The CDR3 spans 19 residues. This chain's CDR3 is CASSTGQGAVRGTNEKLFF. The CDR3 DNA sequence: TGCGCCAGCAGCACCGGACAGGGGGCCGTCCGAGGAACTAATGAAAAACTGTTTTTT. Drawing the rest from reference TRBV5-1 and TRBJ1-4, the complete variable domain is KAGVTQTPRYLIKTRGQQVTLSCSPISGHRSVSWYQQTPGQGLQFLFEYFSETQRNKGNFPGRFSGRQFSNSRSEMNVSTLELGDSALYLCASSTGQGAVRGTNEKLFFGSGTQLSVL.

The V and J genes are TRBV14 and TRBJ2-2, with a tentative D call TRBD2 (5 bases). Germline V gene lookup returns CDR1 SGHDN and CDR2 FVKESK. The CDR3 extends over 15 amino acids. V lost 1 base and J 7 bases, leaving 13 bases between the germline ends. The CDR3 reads CASSQVSGMVGELFF. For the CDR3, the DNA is TGTGCCAGCAGCCAAGTGTCGGGAATGGTCGGGGAGCTGTTTTTT.

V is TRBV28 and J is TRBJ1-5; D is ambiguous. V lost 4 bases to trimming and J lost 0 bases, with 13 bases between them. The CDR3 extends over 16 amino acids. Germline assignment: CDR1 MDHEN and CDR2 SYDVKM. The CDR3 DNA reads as TGTGCCAGCAGTTCTCCGGGAACCCCTAGCAATCAGCCCCAGCATTTT. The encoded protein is CASSSPGTPSNQPQHF.

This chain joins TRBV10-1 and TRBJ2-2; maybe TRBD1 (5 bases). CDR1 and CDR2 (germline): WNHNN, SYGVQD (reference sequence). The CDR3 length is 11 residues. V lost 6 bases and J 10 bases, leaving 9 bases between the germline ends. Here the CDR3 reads CASRGAQELFF. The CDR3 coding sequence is TGCGCCAGCAGAGGGGCACAGGAGCTGTTTTTT.

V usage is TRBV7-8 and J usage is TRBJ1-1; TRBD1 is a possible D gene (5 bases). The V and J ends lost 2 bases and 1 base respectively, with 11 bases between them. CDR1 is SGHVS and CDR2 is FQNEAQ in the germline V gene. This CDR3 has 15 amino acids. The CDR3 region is CASSLSGGENTEAFF. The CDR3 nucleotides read TGTGCCAGCAGCTTATCGGGAGGGGAGAACACTGAAGCTTTCTTT.

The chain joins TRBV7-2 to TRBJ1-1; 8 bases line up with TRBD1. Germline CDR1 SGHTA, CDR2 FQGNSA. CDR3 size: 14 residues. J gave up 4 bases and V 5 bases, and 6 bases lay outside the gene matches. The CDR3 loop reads CASSRTGYGTEAFF. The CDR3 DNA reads TGTGCCAGCAGCCGGACAGGGTATGGCACTGAAGCTTTCTTT.

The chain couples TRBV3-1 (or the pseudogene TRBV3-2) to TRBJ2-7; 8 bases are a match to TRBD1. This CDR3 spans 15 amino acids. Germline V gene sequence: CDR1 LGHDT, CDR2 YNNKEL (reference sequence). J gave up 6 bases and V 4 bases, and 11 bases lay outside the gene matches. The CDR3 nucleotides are TGTGCCAGCAGCCCGAACGCCGGACAGGGTCCCGAGCAGTACTTC. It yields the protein CASSPNAGQGPEQYF.

CDR3 coding DNA: TGTGCCAGCAGTACTCATTCAGGGGGTCAGCCCCAGCATTTT. This sequence encodes CASSTHSGGQPQHF. The J gene is TRBJ1-5, the V gene TRBV6-2 or TRBV6-3, with 7 bases aligning to TRBD1. The CDR3 runs 14 residues. J gave up 6 bases and V 5 bases, and 7 bases lay outside the gene matches. Germline V CDR1 and CDR2: MNHEY, SVGEGT.

The CDR3 DNA is TGTGCCAGCTCACCTCTTATGACAGGATCCTCTGGAAACACCATATATTTT. It is translated as CASSPLMTGSSGNTIYF. J is TRBJ1-3 and V is TRBV18, with D possibly TRBD1 on 6 matching bases. The length of the CDR3 is 17 residues. The germline CDR1 and CDR2 sequences are KGHSH and LQKENI. The V gene lost 3 bases and the J gene lost 0 bases, with 15 bases spanning the gap. The whole variable domain, remainder taken from reference TRBV18 and TRBJ1-3, is NAGVMQNPRHLVRRRGQEARLRCSPMKGHSHVYWYRQLPEEGLKFMVYLQKENIIDESGMPKERFSAEFPKEGPSILRIQQVVRGDSAAYFCASSPLMTGSSGNTIYFGEGSWLTVV.

CDR3 sequence reads: CASSSRQGDLGPQHF. Here the CDR3 DNA reads TGTGCCAGCAGTTCCCGACAGGGCGATCTTGGGCCCCAGCATTTT. This rearrangement joins TRBV2 to TRBJ1-5, with 7 bases fitting TRBD1. V shed 5 bases and J 9 bases; nucleotides not matched to a gene: 13. The CDR3 totals 15 residues. Germline CDR1 and CDR2: SNHLY and FYNNEI.

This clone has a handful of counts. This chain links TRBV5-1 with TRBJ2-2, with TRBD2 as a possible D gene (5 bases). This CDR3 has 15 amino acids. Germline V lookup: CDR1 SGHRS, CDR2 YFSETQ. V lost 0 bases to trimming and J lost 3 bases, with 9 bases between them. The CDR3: CASSLDGSYTGELFF. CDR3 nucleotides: TGCGCCAGCAGCTTGGATGGGAGCTACACCGGGGAGCTGTTTTTT.

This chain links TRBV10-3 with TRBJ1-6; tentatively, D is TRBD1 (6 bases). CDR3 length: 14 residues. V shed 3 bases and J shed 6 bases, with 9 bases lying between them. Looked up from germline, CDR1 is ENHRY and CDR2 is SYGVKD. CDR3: CAISDRGVNSPLHF. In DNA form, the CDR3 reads TGTGCCATCAGTGACAGGGGTGTTAATTCACCCCTCCACTTT.

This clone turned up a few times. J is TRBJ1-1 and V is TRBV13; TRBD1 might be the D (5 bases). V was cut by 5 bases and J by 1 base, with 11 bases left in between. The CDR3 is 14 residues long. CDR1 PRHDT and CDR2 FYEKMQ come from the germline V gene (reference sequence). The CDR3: CASSPLGGNTEAFF. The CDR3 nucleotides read TGTGCCAGCAGCCCCCTCGGGGGGAACACTGAAGCTTTCTTT.

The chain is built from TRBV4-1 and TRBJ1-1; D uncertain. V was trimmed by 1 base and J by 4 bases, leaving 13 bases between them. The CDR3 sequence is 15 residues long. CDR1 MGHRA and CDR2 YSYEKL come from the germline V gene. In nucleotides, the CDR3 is TGCGCCAGCAGCCAAGTTCGATCCTACCCCACTGAAGCTTTCTTT. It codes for CASSQVRSYPTEAFF.

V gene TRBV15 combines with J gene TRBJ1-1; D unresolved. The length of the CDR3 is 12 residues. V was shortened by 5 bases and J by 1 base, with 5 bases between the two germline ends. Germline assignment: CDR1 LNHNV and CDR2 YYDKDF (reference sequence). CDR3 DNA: TGTGCCACCAGCGGCCGGAACACTGAAGCTTTCTTT. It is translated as CATSGRNTEAFF.

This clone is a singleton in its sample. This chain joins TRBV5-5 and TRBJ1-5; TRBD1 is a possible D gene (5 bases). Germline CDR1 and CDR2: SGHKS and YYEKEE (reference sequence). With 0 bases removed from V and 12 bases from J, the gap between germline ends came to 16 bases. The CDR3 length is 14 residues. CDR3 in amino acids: CASSLEVGGFIQHF. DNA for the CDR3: TGTGCCAGCAGCTTGGAGGTTGGGGGGTTTATCCAGCATTTT. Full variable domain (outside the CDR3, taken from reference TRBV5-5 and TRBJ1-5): DAGVTQSPTHLIKTRGQQVTLRCSPISGHKSVSWYQQVLGQGPQFIFQYYEKEERGRGNFPDRFSARQFPNYSSELNVNALLLGDSALYLCASSLEVGGFIQHFGDGTRLSIL.

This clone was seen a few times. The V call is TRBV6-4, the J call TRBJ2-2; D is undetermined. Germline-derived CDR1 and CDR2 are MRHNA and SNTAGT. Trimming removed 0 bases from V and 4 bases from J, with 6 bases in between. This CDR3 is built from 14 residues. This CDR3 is CASSDSNPTGELFF. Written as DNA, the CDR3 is TGTGCCAGCAGTGACTCTAATCCCACCGGGGAGCTGTTTTTT.

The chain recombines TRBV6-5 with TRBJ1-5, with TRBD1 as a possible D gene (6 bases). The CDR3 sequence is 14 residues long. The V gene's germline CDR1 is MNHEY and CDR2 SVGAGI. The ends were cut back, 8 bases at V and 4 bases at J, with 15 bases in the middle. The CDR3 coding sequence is TGTGCCAGCGTCTCTGTTAGGGGGAATCAGCCCCAGCATTTT. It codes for CASVSVRGNQPQHF.